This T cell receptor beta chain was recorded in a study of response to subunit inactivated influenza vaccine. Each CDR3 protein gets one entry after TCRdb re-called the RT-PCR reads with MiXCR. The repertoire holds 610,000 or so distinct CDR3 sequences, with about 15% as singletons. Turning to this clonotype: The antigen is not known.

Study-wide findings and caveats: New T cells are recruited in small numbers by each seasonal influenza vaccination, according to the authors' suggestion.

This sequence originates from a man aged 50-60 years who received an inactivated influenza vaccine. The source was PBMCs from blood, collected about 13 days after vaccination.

Written as DNA, the CDR3 is TGTGCCAGCAGCCCTCTATTTGACGGGGAGCTGTTTTTT. Its protein is CASSPLFDGELFF. The chain has TRBV3-1 and TRBJ2-2; D unresolved. The CDR3 totals 13 residues. The germline V and J ends were trimmed by 4 bases and 7 bases, with 10 bases remaining between them. Germline lookup yields CDR1 LGHDT and CDR2 YNNKEL (reference sequence).